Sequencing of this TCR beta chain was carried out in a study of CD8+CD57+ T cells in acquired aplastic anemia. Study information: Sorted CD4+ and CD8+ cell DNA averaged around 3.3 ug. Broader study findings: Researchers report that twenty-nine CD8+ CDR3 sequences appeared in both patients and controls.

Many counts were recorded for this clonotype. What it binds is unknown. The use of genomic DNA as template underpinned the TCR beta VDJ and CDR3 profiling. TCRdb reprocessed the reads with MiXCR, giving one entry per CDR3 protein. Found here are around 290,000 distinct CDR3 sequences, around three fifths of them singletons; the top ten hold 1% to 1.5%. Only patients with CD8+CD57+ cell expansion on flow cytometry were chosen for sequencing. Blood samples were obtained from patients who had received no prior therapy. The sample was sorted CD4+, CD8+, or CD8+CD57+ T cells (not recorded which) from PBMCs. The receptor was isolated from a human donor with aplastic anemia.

As DNA, the CDR3 is TGTGCCATCAGTGTGTCACAGCAAGAGACCCAGTACTTC. As protein: CAISVSQQETQYF. V usage is TRBV10-3 and J usage is TRBJ2-5; D remains ambiguous. Germline-derived CDR1 and CDR2 are ENHRY and SYGVKD. The CDR3 runs to 13 residues. Trimming shortened V by 4 bases and J by 2 bases, and 8 bases separated the two germline ends.